Shown below are 5 T cell receptor beta chains from a single sample sequenced in a study of blood T cell repertoires in COVID-19. Sequencing used immunoSEQ multiplex PCR; TCRdb keeps in-frame clones, though not all of them. The table lists about 190,000 clones, just under 80% of them singletons. The sequencing sample was made of peripheral blood. The source of these receptors is a woman older than 75 with active or convalescent COVID-19.

The chain has TRBV6-5 and TRBJ1-2, with 9 bases matching TRBD1. The CDR3 covers 15 residues. In germline, CDR1 is MNHEY, CDR2 SVGAGI. The ends lost 5 bases at V and 8 bases at J; junction bases unmatched: 12. The CDR3 sequence: CASSIRQGDPGGYTF. In DNA, the CDR3 is TGTGCCAGCAGTATACGACAGGGGGACCCGGGGGGCTACACCTTC.

This chain joins TRBV5-1 and TRBJ1-3, with 8 bases identical to TRBD1. Losses at the gene ends were 4 bases for V and 1 base for J; bases not matched to a gene: 10. The CDR3 totals 17 residues. CDR1 is SGHRS, CDR2 YFSETQ, per germline. The CDR3 is CASSVDRGAGSGNTIYF. The DNA for the CDR3 is TGCGCCAGCAGCGTTGACAGGGGCGCTGGATCTGGAAACACCATATATTTT. Full variable domain (remainder filled in from reference TRBV5-1 and TRBJ1-3): KAGVTQTPRYLIKTRGQQVTLSCSPISGHRSVSWYQQTPGQGLQFLFEYFSETQRNKGNFPGRFSGRQFSNSRSEMNVSTLELGDSALYLCASSVDRGAGSGNTIYFGEGSWLTVV.

The V call is TRBV19, the J call TRBJ2-2; 8 bases agree with TRBD1. The V gene end was trimmed by 6 bases and the J gene end by 4 bases; junction bases not matched to a gene: 4. CDR1 and CDR2 (germline): LNHDA, SQIVND (reference sequence). The CDR3 has 14 amino acids. The CDR3 is CASRRQGLTGELFF. The CDR3 coding sequence is TGTGCCAGTAGACGACAGGGGCTCACCGGGGAGCTGTTTTTT.

The genes are TRBV5-4 and TRBJ1-1; 8 nucleotides agree with TRBD1. V shed 3 bases and J 10 bases; nucleotides not matched to a gene: 8. Germline CDR1 is SGHNT and CDR2 is YYREEE (reference sequence). The CDR3 runs to 13 residues. DNA for the CDR3: TGTGCCAGCAGCTCGGGACAGGACTCGCGAGCTTTCTTT. Its translation is CASSSGQDSRAFF.

The gene calls are TRBV28 and TRBJ2-2; 7 nucleotides match TRBD1. The CDR3 extends over 15 amino acids. Germline V gene data show CDR1 as MDHEN and CDR2 as SYDVKM. The V gene end was trimmed by 1 base and the J gene end by 6 bases; junction bases not matched to a gene: 5. CDR3 region: CASSLFVGGSGELFF. CDR3 DNA sequence: TGTGCCAGCAGTTTATTCGTAGGGGGCTCCGGGGAGCTGTTTTTT.